A single sample is the source of the 18 T cell receptor beta chains below, sequenced in a study of T cell responses to AZD1222 COVID-19 vaccine. Assay used: immunoSEQ multiplex PCR; TCRdb lists only in-frame clones, some missing. The sample includes 120,000 to 150,000 clones, about 90% seen only once; the top ten take approximately 6%. The input for sequencing was peripheral blood, taken on day 0 of AZD1222 vaccination. Receptors were obtained from an adult in good health.

V gene TRBV5-5 combines with J gene TRBJ1-2; 9 nucleotides agree with TRBD1. CDR3 size: 14 residues. Germline V gene sequence: CDR1 SGHKS, CDR2 YYEKEE (reference sequence). V shed 0 bases, J shed 7 bases, and the junction held 4 bases outside the gene matches. This chain's CDR3 is CASSLGDRARGYTF. CDR3 nucleotides: TGTGCCAGCAGCTTGGGGGACAGGGCTCGTGGCTACACCTTC. The full variable domain, rest sourced from reference TRBV5-5 and TRBJ1-2, is DAGVTQSPTHLIKTRGQQVTLRCSPISGHKSVSWYQQVLGQGPQFIFQYYEKEERGRGNFPDRFSARQFPNYSSELNVNALLLGDSALYLCASSLGDRARGYTFGSGTRLTVV.

V is TRBV7-3 and J is TRBJ2-1, with 15 bases identical to TRBD2. This CDR3 region has 15 residues. With 4 bases clipped from V and 8 bases from J, the junction kept 3 bases outside the gene matches. In germline, CDR1 is SGHTA, CDR2 FQGTGA. The CDR3 DNA is TGTGCCAGCAGCTCCGGGACTAGCGGGAGGTATGAGCAGTTCTTC. Translation gives CASSSGTSGRYEQFF. Combining the CDR3 with reference TRBV7-3 and TRBJ2-1 gives the whole variable domain GAGVSQTPSNKVTEKGKYVELRCDPISGHTALYWYRQSLGQGPEFLIYFQGTGAADDSGLPNDRFFAVRPEGSVSTLKIQRTERGDSAVYLCASSSGTSGRYEQFFGPGTRLTVL.

The chain couples TRBV19 to TRBJ2-2; TRBD1 aligns across 9 bases. CDR1 is LNHDA and CDR2 is SQIVND in the germline V gene (reference sequence). The CDR3 spans 15 residues. V was clipped by 5 bases and J by 6 bases; unmatched bases: 7. CDR3 DNA: TGTGCCAGTAGTCCCTCAAGACAGGGGGCCGGGGAGCTGTTTTTT. It specifies CASSPSRQGAGELFF.

In this sample, this clone turned up a few times. This chain links TRBV13 with TRBJ1-3, with TRBD1 matching 8 bases. V dropped 5 bases and J dropped 4; count of bases not matched to a gene: 7. The CDR3 is 15 amino acids. Looked up from germline, CDR1 is PRHDT and CDR2 is FYEKMQ (reference sequence). CDR3 sequence reads: CASSQDREDGNTIYF. For the CDR3, the DNA is TGTGCCAGCAGCCAGGACAGGGAGGACGGAAACACCATATATTTT.

V and J are TRBV29-1 and TRBJ2-7; 7 positions match TRBD1. The trim removed 6 bases at V and 6 bases at J, leaving 2 bases unmatched. The CDR3 sequence is 10 residues long. Germline loops: CDR1 SQVTM, CDR2 ANQGSEA. The CDR3 DNA is TGCAGCGTACAGGGGACCGAGCAGTACTTC. Protein sequence: CSVQGTEQYF.

V gene TRBV19 combines with J gene TRBJ1-5; 10 nucleotides match TRBD1. The CDR3 sequence is 17 residues long. Germline loops: CDR1 LNHDA, CDR2 SQIVND (reference sequence). V was pared by 5 bases and J by 2 bases, with 9 bases of the junction left unmatched. The chain's CDR3 is CASSPSGTGDRNQPQHF. CDR3 coding DNA: TGTGCCAGTAGTCCCTCCGGGACAGGGGATCGCAATCAGCCCCAGCATTTT.

The chain uses TRBV15 and TRBJ1-5; D unresolved. V dropped 1 base and J dropped 5 bases, with 3 bases sitting between them. Per germline, CDR1 LNHNV and CDR2 YYDKDF (reference sequence). The CDR3 spans 12 residues. CDR3 amino acids: CATSRVDQPQHF. For the CDR3, the DNA is TGTGCCACCAGCAGAGTTGATCAGCCCCAGCATTTT.

For the CDR3, the DNA is TGCGCCAGCAGCGGGGACAGGGGCAACTATGGCTACACCTTC. Translating gives CASSGDRGNYGYTF. The chain carries TRBV4-3 and TRBJ1-2; 10 nucleotides match TRBD1. The germline CDR1 and CDR2 sequences are LGHNA and YSLEER. The CDR3 sequence is 14 residues long. The junction had 2 bases not matched to a gene; V was cut back by 5 bases and J by 2 bases.

This clone was counted a single time. The V call is TRBV30, the J call TRBJ2-7; D unresolved. V was shortened by 2 bases and J by 4 bases, with 12 bases between the two germline ends. This CDR3 spans 13 amino acids. From germline, CDR1 is GTSNPN and CDR2 SVGIG (reference sequence). As DNA, the CDR3 is TGTGCCTGGAGTCCAATGGCGAGGTACGAGCAGTACTTC. It codes for CAWSPMARYEQYF.

The chain is built from TRBV19 and TRBJ2-7; D is possibly TRBD1 or TRBD2 (5 bases each). The germline gives CDR1 LNHDA, CDR2 SQIVND (reference sequence). Trimming removed 5 bases at V and 4 bases at J, with 12 bases between. This CDR3 contains 13 residues. The CDR3 coding sequence is TGTGCCAGTAGTCCCCGGGACGGATACGAGCAGTACTTC. This encodes CASSPRDGYEQYF.

This clone was counted a single time. The chain has TRBV3-1 (or the pseudogene TRBV3-2) and TRBJ2-1; tentative D call: TRBD2 (6 bases). Trimming pared 11 bases from V and 7 bases from J, leaving 15 bases between. Per germline, CDR1 LGHDT and CDR2 YNNKEL (reference sequence). This CDR3 spans 12 amino acids. The CDR3 region has the DNA TGTGCCCGGAGGGTGGGATCGAATGAGCAGTTCTTC. Amino acids: CARRVGSNEQFF.

This chain links TRBV11-3 with TRBJ2-6; D not certain. The length of the CDR3 is 15 residues. V lost 2 bases and J lost 1, with 6 bases in between. Per the germline V gene, CDR1 is SGHNT and CDR2 is YENEEA. CDR3 protein: CASSLLGSGANVLTF. For the CDR3, the DNA is TGTGCCAGCAGCTTATTAGGGTCTGGGGCCAACGTCCTGACTTTC.

The chain is built from TRBV24-1 and TRBJ2-3; D call uncertain. Trimming took off 2 bases at V and 2 bases at J, with 13 bases between the two ends. This CDR3 comprises 16 residues. CDR1 KGHDR and CDR2 SFDVKD come from the germline V gene. CDR3 nucleotides: TGTGCCACCAGTGATTGGAACTTAAATTCCACAGATACGCAGTATTTT. Its protein is CATSDWNLNSTDTQYF.

The rearrangement joins TRBV3-1 (or the pseudogene TRBV3-2) to TRBJ1-6; no reliable D call. Between the trimmed V and J ends, which lost 4 bases and 6 bases, there was a span of 16 bases. The CDR3 runs 16 residues. Germline CDR1 LGHDT, CDR2 YNNKEL (reference sequence). DNA of the CDR3: TGTGCCAGCAGCCCAAGGTGGCAGCCGATTAATTCACCCCTCCACTTT. It is translated as CASSPRWQPINSPLHF.

This chain links TRBV9 with TRBJ1-1; TRBD1 matches 8 bases. The CDR3 has 12 residues. Germline V gives CDR1 SGDLS, CDR2 YYNGEE. The junction had 1 base not matched to a gene; V was cut back by 5 bases and J by 4 bases. The CDR3 loop is CASSDRGTEAFF. DNA of the CDR3: TGTGCCAGCAGTGACAGGGGCACTGAAGCTTTCTTT.

The rearrangement links TRBV11-2 to TRBJ1-2, with D perhaps matching TRBD1 (5 bases). V lost 5 bases and J 4 bases, leaving 17 bases between the germline ends. CDR1 SGHAT and CDR2 FQNNGV come from the germline V gene. The CDR3 runs 15 residues. In nucleotides, the CDR3 is TGTGCCAGCAGCCCAAGTTTCGGGGGGATCTATGGCTACACCTTC. Its translation is CASSPSFGGIYGYTF.

The V and J genes are TRBV3-1 (or the pseudogene TRBV3-2) and TRBJ2-7; no clear D gene. The CDR3 totals 13 residues. Between the trimmed V and J ends, which lost 1 base and 4 bases, there was a span of 8 bases. Looked up from germline, CDR1 is LGHDT and CDR2 is YNNKEL (reference sequence). The CDR3 spells CASSQGAVYEQYF. The CDR3 nucleotides are TGTGCCAGCAGCCAAGGAGCCGTGTACGAGCAGTACTTC.

This clone appeared a single time. The CDR3 reads CASSATAEGRNTEAFF. As DNA, the CDR3 is TGTGCCAGTAGCGCGACGGCGGAGGGCCGGAACACTGAAGCTTTCTTT. The chain recombines TRBV19 with TRBJ1-1; D call uncertain. Per the germline V gene, CDR1 is LNHDA and CDR2 is SQIVND (reference sequence). Trimming pared 6 bases from V and 1 base from J, leaving 18 bases between. The CDR3 is 16 residues long.